This is a list of T cell receptor beta chains from one sample in a study of T cell responses to AZD1222 COVID-19 vaccine. Generated by immunoSEQ multiplex PCR, the TCRdb table keeps only in-frame clones and is missing some. The profile covers 66,000 or so clones, with 79% appearing a single time and roughly 25% taken by the ten largest. Source: peripheral blood, taken on day 0 of MenACWY control vaccination. All receptors come from an adult in good health. The CDR3 runs from the conserved cysteine through the conserved F or W. A D gene is named only where the DNA matches it firmly. Clone size is given for some rows only: seen once, a few or many times, or a class if the clone is expanded.

CDR3nt: TGTGCCAGCAGCATTGTTTCCGGGGGGGAGCAGTACTTC
CDR3aa: CASSIVSGGEQYF
abundance: -
d_gene: TRBD2
len: 13
v_gene: TRBV11-2
j_gene: TRBJ2-7

CDR3nt: TGTGCCAGCAGTTTACGCCCGGGGACATCCAAAGAGACCCAGTACTTC
CDR3aa: CASSLRPGTSKETQYF
abundance: -
d_gene: -
len: 16
v_gene: TRBV28
j_gene: TRBJ2-5

CDR3nt: TGTGCCAGCAGGAAGGGGGGGGGCCTACAAAGTGGCTACACCTTC
CDR3aa: CASRKGGGLQSGYTF
abundance: many
d_gene: -
len: 15
v_gene: TRBV27
j_gene: TRBJ1-2

CDR3nt: TGTGCCAGCAGCTTAGTCGGTAGCACCGGGGAGCTGTTTTTT
CDR3aa: CASSLVGSTGELFF
abundance: -
d_gene: -
len: 14
v_gene: TRBV13
j_gene: TRBJ2-2

CDR3nt: TGTGCCAGCAGCTTGGAAGGGCTTAATGAAAAACTGTTTTTT
CDR3aa: CASSLEGLNEKLFF
abundance: -
d_gene: -
len: 14
v_gene: TRBV5-5
j_gene: TRBJ1-4

CDR3nt: TGTGCCGGGAACAGGGCGTCTAATGAAAAACTGTTTTTT
CDR3aa: CAGNRASNEKLFF
abundance: -
d_gene: -
len: 13
v_gene: TRBV30
j_gene: TRBJ1-4

CDR3nt: TGTGCCAGCAGCCTCCTTCACCTAGGGGAGATCGGGGGCTACACCTTC
CDR3aa: CASSLLHLGEIGGYTF
abundance: -
d_gene: -
len: 16
v_gene: TRBV4-2
j_gene: TRBJ1-2

CDR3nt: TGTGCCAGCAGCCCCGGGCTGGAGCAGCCCCAGCATTTT
CDR3aa: CASSPGLEQPQHF
abundance: -
d_gene: -
len: 13
v_gene: TRBV5-4
j_gene: TRBJ1-5

CDR3nt: TGTGCCAGCAGCTCCCGGGACCCTATGAAGGACACCATATATTTT
CDR3aa: CASSSRDPMKDTIYF
abundance: -
d_gene: -
len: 15
v_gene: TRBV3-1/TRBV3-2
j_gene: TRBJ1-3

CDR3nt: TGCGCCAGCAGCTTGGGGACTAGCGGGAGACTTAATACGCAGTATTTT
CDR3aa: CASSLGTSGRLNTQYF
abundance: -
d_gene: TRBD2
len: 16
v_gene: TRBV5-1
j_gene: TRBJ2-3

CDR3nt: TGTGCCACCAGCAGAGATCGGGGGCGCGGGGGTTTAGATACGCAGTATTTT
CDR3aa: CATSRDRGRGGLDTQYF
abundance: -
d_gene: -
len: 17
v_gene: TRBV15
j_gene: TRBJ2-3

CDR3nt: TGTGCCAGCACCGAAACAGGGAACACCGGGGAGCTGTTTTTT
CDR3aa: CASTETGNTGELFF
abundance: once
d_gene: -
len: 14
v_gene: TRBV28
j_gene: TRBJ2-2

CDR3nt: TGTGCCAGCCGGACGGCTAGCACAGATACGCAGTATTTT
CDR3aa: CASRTASTDTQYF
abundance: -
d_gene: -
len: 13
v_gene: TRBV6-5
j_gene: TRBJ2-3

CDR3nt: TGTGCCAGCAGCTTCCCCGTGGGCGAAAAACTGTTTTTT
CDR3aa: CASSFPVGEKLFF
abundance: -
d_gene: -
len: 13
v_gene: TRBV28
j_gene: TRBJ1-4

CDR3nt: TGTGCCAGTAGGATTACAGGGGGAAGCCATCAGCCCCAGCATTTT
CDR3aa: CASRITGGSHQPQHF
abundance: few
d_gene: TRBD1
len: 15
v_gene: TRBV19
j_gene: TRBJ1-5

CDR3nt: TGTGCCTGGAGCCGGGGACTTACCTACGAGCAGTACTTC
CDR3aa: CAWSRGLTYEQYF
abundance: -
d_gene: -
len: 13
v_gene: TRBV30
j_gene: TRBJ2-7

CDR3nt: TGCGCCAGCAGCACTCTCGGGACTCCAGCCGATGAGCAGTTCTTC
CDR3aa: CASSTLGTPADEQFF
abundance: -
d_gene: -
len: 15
v_gene: TRBV5-1
j_gene: TRBJ2-1

CDR3nt: TGTGCCAGCAGCCTACAGGGGCCAGACTATGGCTACACCTTC
CDR3aa: CASSLQGPDYGYTF
abundance: -
d_gene: TRBD1
len: 14
v_gene: TRBV3-1/TRBV3-2
j_gene: TRBJ1-2

CDR3nt: TGCGCCAGCAGCCAGGCGACAGGGAAGTCCTACGAGCAGTACTTC
CDR3aa: CASSQATGKSYEQYF
abundance: -
d_gene: TRBD1
len: 15
v_gene: TRBV4-1
j_gene: TRBJ2-7

CDR3nt: TGTGCCAGCAGACCGGGACAAACGAACACTGAAGCTTTCTTT
CDR3aa: CASRPGQTNTEAFF
abundance: -
d_gene: -
len: 14
v_gene: TRBV5-4
j_gene: TRBJ1-1

CDR3nt: TGTGCCAGCAGCATAACCGGTAGAAGCACAGATACGCAGTATTTT
CDR3aa: CASSITGRSTDTQYF
abundance: -
d_gene: -
len: 15
v_gene: TRBV27
j_gene: TRBJ2-3

CDR3nt: TGCGCCAGCAGCCAAGTAGGGGCAGGGGGCACAGATACGCAGTATTTT
CDR3aa: CASSQVGAGGTDTQYF
abundance: -
d_gene: -
len: 16
v_gene: TRBV4-1
j_gene: TRBJ2-3

CDR3nt: TGTGCCAGCTCACCAAGCTTGGGACTTCAAGAGACCCAGTACTTC
CDR3aa: CASSPSLGLQETQYF
abundance: -
d_gene: -
len: 15
v_gene: TRBV18
j_gene: TRBJ2-5

CDR3nt: TGTGCCAGCAGCTCAGACCCGGGACCGACGAGGGAGACCCAGTACTTC
CDR3aa: CASSSDPGPTRETQYF
abundance: once
d_gene: -
len: 16
v_gene: TRBV7-6
j_gene: TRBJ2-5

CDR3nt: TGTGCCAGTAGTAAGGAGGGTTCCACCTACAATGAGCAGTTCTTC
CDR3aa: CASSKEGSTYNEQFF
abundance: -
d_gene: -
len: 15
v_gene: TRBV19
j_gene: TRBJ2-1

CDR3nt: TGTGCCAGCAGCTTTAGCGTTGGTCAGCCCCAGCATTTT
CDR3aa: CASSFSVGQPQHF
abundance: -
d_gene: -
len: 13
v_gene: TRBV11-2
j_gene: TRBJ1-5

CDR3nt: TGCGCCAGCAGCCAAGTTGACAGGGGTCAGCCCCAGCATTTT
CDR3aa: CASSQVDRGQPQHF
abundance: -
d_gene: TRBD1
len: 14
v_gene: TRBV4-1
j_gene: TRBJ1-5